The subject of this entry is one T cell receptor beta chain. The clone's antigen remains unknown. No qualities accompany the bases; no much larger clone lies one base away. The time point label for this specimen denotes: cells obtained before transplantation from donor or recipient. CD3+CD4+ and CD3+CD8+ populations were FACS-sorted from unstimulated pre-transplant donor and recipient cells taken from spleen or lymph nodes. The sample comes from a study of graft-versus-host responses after intestinal transplantation (dated by TCRdb to the early 2020s). Regarding the study in general: The transplants that recipients got were multivisceral, liver-intestinal, or isolated intestinal. Every recipient was given anti-thymocyte globulin induction, then maintenance tacrolimus and steroids for 2 to 3 years. After intestinal transplantation, graft-versus-host and host-versus-graft alloreactive T cell clones in the graft, circulation and bone marrow were tracked using bulk TCR-beta CDR3 sequencing. To identify alloreactive clones, pre-transplant mixed lymphocyte reaction products were sequenced and then compared with unstimulated pre-transplant donor and recipient T cells. The cohort enrolled some 23 intestinal transplant recipients including one retransplant, and a few patients lacking pretransplant specimens were excluded. A peak of at least 4% donor T cells among recipient peripheral blood mononuclear cells was the definition used for donor T cell macrochimerism. Instead of going to the commercial service, samples from a few later patients were sequenced in-house on an Illumina MiSeq and processed with MiXCR. Overall study results and their limits: In the allografts of patients with donor T cell macrochimerism, GvH to HvG T cell clonal ratios were high. GvH clones were found in recipient bone marrow, and some of the GvH clones appeared earlier in ileal mucosa or blood, which is consistent with an intestinal mucosal origin. Early after transplant, peak levels of circulating GvH clones were associated with declines in HvG clones. Conclusions were limited by the relatively low number and heterogeneity of intestinal transplant patients.

Including the terminal cysteine and phenylalanine, the CDR3 comprises 15 residues. CDR3 DNA is the only sequence kept; it has 45 bases, read in frame from the first base. Sequences WSHSY (CDR1) and SAAADI (CDR2) are obtained from the germline V gene. Germline trimming: 4 bases from V, 4 bases from J; junction bases outside gene matches: 9. The library was built by means of the immunoSEQ multiplex PCR assay. For most patients, genomic DNA was isolated with the Qiagen DNeasy Blood and Tissue Kit and sent frozen to Adaptive Biotechnologies for TCR sequencing. Adaptive Biotechnologies carried out high-throughput TCR-beta CDR3 sequencing of genomic DNA for most patients. The paper's data handling went like this. Adaptive's ImmunoSEQ software supplied the TCR sequencing data for more than 15 patients, while MiXCR and VDJtools were used to process a few other patients. CD4 versus CD8 sorting errors were corrected by removing sequences found in both subsets at a frequency ratio below 5:1. CDR3 nucleotide sequences shared between donor and recipient were removed because the origin of such sequences could not be assigned. To count as alloreactive, a clone needed at least 2-fold expansion over unstimulated cells and a minimum CFSE-low frequency of 0.002% (template counts) or 0.001% (read counts). Clones detected in sequenced pre-transplant spleen, lymph node, or MLR CFSE-low populations of the donor or recipient were defined as mappable. The cumulative frequency of alloreactive clones was calculated as a percentage of all sequences, weighted by copy number. As stored in TCRdb, this immuneACCESS dataset retains in-frame rearrangements with V and J assigned. A fraction of the clones does not appear; measured against another copy, unresolved V genes explain less than half of the discrepancy, and the remainder lacks a known reason. The V and J calls and clone size come from that table; D and trimming were worked out from the DNA. Within this sample are over 120,000 clones, with 85% to 95% of them counted one time only. Jointly, the top ten make up around 0.19% of the sample.

This receptor was taken from a human donor who received an intestinal transplant. Specimen: unstimulated CD4+ T cells sorted from spleen or lymph node cells, collected before intestinal transplant. The chain employs TRBV10-2 and TRBJ2-7; 8 central nucleotides agree with TRBD2. In nucleotides, the sequence is TGCGCCAGCAGTGTAACTAGCGGAGGGTTATACGAGCAGTACTTC. Protein translation: CASSVTSGGLYEQYF.